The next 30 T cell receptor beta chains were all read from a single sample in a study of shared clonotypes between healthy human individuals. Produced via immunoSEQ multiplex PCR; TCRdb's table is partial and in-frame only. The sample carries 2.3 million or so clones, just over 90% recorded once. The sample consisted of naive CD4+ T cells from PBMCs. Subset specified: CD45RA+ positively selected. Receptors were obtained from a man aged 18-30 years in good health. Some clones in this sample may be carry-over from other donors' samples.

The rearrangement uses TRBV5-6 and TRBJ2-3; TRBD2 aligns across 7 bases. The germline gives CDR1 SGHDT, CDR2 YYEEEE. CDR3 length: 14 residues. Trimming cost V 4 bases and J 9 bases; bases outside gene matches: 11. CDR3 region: CASSPRLSGQTQYF. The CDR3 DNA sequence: TGTGCCAGCAGCCCTCGCCTTAGCGGGCAGACGCAGTATTTT.

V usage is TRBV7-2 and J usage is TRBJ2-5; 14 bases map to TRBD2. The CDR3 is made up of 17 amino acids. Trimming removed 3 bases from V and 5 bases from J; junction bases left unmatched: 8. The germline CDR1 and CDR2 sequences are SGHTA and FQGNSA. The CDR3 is CASSFGTSGSYGETQYF. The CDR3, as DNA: TGTGCCAGCAGCTTTGGGACTAGCGGGAGCTATGGGGAGACCCAGTACTTC.

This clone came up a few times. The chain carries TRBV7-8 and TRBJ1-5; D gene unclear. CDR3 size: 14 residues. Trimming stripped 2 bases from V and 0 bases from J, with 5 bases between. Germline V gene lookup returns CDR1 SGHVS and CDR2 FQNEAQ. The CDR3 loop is CASSLSISNQPQHF. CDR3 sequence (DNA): TGTGCCAGCAGCTTATCGATTAGCAATCAGCCCCAGCATTTT.

Here the CDR3 DNA reads TGCGCCAGCAGCCAAGATATGGTGGACCACTACGAGCAGTACTTC. Amino acid sequence: CASSQDMVDHYEQYF. The chain uses TRBV4-1 and TRBJ2-7; no reliable D call. The CDR3 sequence is 15 residues long. Germline CDR1 MGHRA, CDR2 YSYEKL. The V gene lost 0 bases and the J gene lost 3 bases, with 12 bases spanning the gap.

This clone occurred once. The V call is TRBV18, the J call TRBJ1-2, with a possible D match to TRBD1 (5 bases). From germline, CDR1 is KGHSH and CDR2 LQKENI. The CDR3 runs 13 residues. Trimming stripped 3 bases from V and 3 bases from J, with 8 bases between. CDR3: CASSPEQDYGYTF. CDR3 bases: TGTGCCAGCTCACCGGAACAGGACTATGGCTACACCTTC.

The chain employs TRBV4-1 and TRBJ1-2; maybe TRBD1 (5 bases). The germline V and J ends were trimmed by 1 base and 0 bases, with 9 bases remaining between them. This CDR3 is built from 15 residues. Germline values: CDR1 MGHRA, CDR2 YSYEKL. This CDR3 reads CASSQGGPTNYGYTF. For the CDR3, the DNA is TGCGCCAGCAGCCAAGGGGGCCCTACTAACTATGGCTACACCTTC.

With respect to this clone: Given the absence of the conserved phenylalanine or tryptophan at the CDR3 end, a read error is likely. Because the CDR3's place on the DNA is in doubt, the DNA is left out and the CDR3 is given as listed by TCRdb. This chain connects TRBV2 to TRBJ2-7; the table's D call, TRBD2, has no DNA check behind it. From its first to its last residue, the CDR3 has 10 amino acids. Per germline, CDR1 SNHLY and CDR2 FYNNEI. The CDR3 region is CASSALELRL.

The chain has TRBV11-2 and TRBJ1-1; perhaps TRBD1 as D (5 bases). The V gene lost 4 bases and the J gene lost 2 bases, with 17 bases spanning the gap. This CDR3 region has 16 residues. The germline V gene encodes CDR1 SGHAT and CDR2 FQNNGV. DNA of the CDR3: TGTGCCAGCAGCTCAAGCCGGGACTCGAGAAACACTGAAGCTTTCTTT. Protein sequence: CASSSSRDSRNTEAFF.

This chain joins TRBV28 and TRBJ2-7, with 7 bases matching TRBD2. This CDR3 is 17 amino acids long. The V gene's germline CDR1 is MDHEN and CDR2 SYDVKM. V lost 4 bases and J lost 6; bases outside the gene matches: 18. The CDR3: CASSSVGGSPLSGEQYF. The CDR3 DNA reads TGTGCCAGCAGTTCCGTTGGCGGGAGTCCTTTGTCGGGCGAGCAGTACTTC.

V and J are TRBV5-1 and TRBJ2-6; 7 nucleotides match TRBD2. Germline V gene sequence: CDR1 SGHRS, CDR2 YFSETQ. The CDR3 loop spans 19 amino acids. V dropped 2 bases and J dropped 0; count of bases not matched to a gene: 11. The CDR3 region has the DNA TGCGCCAGCAGCTTACTAGCGACCAAAAAAAGCTCTGGGGCCAACGTCCTGACTTTC. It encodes CASSLLATKKSSGANVLTF.

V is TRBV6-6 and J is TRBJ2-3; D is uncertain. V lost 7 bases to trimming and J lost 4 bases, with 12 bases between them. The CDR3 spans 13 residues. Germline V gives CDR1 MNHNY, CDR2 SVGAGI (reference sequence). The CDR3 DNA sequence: TGTGCCAGCACCCCGACTGGAGCAGATACGCAGTATTTT. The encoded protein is CASTPTGADTQYF.

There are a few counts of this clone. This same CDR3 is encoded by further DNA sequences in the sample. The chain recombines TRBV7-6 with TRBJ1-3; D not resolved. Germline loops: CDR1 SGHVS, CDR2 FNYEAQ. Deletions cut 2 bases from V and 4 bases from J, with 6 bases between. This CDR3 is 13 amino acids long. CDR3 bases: TGTGCCAGCAGCTTATCGTCCGGAAACACCATATATTTT. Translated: CASSLSSGNTIYF.

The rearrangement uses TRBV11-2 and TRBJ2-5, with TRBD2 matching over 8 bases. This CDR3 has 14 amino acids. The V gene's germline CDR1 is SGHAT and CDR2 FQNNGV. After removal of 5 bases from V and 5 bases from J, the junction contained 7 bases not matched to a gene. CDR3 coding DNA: TGTGCCAGCAGCCCCGGACTAGCATGGGAGACCCAGTACTTC. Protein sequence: CASSPGLAWETQYF. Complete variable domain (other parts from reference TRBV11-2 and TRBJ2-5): EAGVAQSPRYKIIEKRQSVAFWCNPISGHATLYWYQQILGQGPKLLIQFQNNGVVDDSQLPKDRFSAERLKGVDSTLKIQPAKLEDSAVYLCASSPGLAWETQYFGPGTRLLVL.

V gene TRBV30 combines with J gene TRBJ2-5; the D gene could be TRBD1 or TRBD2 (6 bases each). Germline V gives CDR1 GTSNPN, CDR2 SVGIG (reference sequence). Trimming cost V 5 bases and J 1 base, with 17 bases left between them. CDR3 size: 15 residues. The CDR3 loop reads CAWGGGPRSQETQYF. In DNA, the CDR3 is TGTGCCTGGGGAGGGGGGCCCCGGTCCCAAGAGACCCAGTACTTC.

CDR3 coding DNA: TGTGCCATCAGCGGACGACAACAGGGAGGGGAGACCCAGTACTTC. Protein sequence: CAISGRQQGGETQYF. The chain employs TRBV10-3 and TRBJ2-5, with a tentative D call TRBD2 (7 bases). V was trimmed by 6 bases and J by 5 bases, leaving 19 bases between them. Germline V gene lookup returns CDR1 ENHRY and CDR2 SYGVKD. CDR3 length: 15 residues.

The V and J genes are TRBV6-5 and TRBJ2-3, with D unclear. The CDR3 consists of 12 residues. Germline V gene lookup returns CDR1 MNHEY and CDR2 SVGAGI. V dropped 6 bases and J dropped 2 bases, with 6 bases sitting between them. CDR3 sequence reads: CASRQNTDTQYF. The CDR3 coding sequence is TGTGCCAGCAGACAAAACACAGATACGCAGTATTTT.

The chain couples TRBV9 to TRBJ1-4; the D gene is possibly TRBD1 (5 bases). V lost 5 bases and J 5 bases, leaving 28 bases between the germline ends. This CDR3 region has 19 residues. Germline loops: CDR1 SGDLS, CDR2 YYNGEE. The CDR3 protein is CASRTHHVLGVRVNEKLFF. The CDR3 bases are TGTGCCAGCAGAACTCACCACGTACTTGGGGTCAGGGTAAATGAAAAACTGTTTTTT. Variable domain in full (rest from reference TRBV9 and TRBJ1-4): DSGVTQTPKHLITATGQRVTLRCSPRSGDLSVYWYQQSLDQGLQFLIQYYNGEERAKGNILERFSAQQFPDLHSELNLSSLELGDSALYFCASRTHHVLGVRVNEKLFFGSGTQLSVL.

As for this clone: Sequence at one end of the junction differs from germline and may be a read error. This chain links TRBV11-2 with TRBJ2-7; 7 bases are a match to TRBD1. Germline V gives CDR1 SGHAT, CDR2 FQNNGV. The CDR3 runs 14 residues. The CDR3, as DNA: TGTGCCAGCAGCTTAGATCAAGAGAGACAGGGATTGGACTTC. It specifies CASSLDQERQGLDF.

The CDR3 region is CAISVRLAGGGNEQFF. The CDR3 DNA sequence: TGTGCCATCAGTGTAAGACTAGCGGGAGGGGGCAATGAGCAGTTCTTC. The J gene is TRBJ2-1, the V gene TRBV10-3; 14 bases are shared with TRBD2. CDR3 length: 16 amino acids. After removal of 4 bases from V and 6 bases from J, the junction contained 5 bases not matched to a gene. Per germline, CDR1 ENHRY and CDR2 SYGVKD.

CDR3 region: CASSPATGTPSSYEQYF. The DNA of the CDR3 is TGTGCCAGCTCACCAGCGACAGGGACTCCGAGCTCCTACGAGCAGTACTTC. The chain carries TRBV18 and TRBJ2-7; D perhaps matches TRBD1 (7 bases). CDR3 size: 17 residues. Germline V lookup: CDR1 KGHSH, CDR2 LQKENI. Trimming took off 2 bases at V and 0 bases at J, with 17 bases between the two ends.

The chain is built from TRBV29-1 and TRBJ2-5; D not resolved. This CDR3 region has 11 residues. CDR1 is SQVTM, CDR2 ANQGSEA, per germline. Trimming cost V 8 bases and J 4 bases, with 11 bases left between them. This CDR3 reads CSSAARETQYF. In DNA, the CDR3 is TGCAGCTCCGCAGCGAGAGAGACCCAGTACTTC.

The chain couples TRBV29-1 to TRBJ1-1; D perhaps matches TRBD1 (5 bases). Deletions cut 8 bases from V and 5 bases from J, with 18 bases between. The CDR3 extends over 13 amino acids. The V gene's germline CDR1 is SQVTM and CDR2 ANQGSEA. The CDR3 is CSSGGNWGTEAFF. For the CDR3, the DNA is TGCAGCTCTGGGGGAAATTGGGGGACTGAAGCTTTCTTT.

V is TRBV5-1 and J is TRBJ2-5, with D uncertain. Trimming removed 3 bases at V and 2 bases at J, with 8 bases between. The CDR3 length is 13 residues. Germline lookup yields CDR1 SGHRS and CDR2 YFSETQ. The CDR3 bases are TGCGCCAGCAGCTCAGCCAAACAAGAGACCCAGTACTTC. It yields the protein CASSSAKQETQYF.

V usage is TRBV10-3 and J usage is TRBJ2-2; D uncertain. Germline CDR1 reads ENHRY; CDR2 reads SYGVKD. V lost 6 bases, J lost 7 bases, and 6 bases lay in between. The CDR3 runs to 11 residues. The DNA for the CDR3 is TGTGCCATCAGCGGGCTCGGGGAGCTGTTTTTT. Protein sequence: CAISGLGELFF.

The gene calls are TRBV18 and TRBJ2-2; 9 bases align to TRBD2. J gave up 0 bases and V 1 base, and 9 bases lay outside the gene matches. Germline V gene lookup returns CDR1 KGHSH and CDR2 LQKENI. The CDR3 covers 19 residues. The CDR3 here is CASSPLGLAGSANTGELFF. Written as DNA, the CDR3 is TGTGCCAGCTCACCACTGGGGCTAGCGGGGTCCGCGAACACCGGGGAGCTGTTTTTT. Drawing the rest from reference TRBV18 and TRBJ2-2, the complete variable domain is NAGVMQNPRHLVRRRGQEARLRCSPMKGHSHVYWYRQLPEEGLKFMVYLQKENIIDESGMPKERFSAEFPKEGPSILRIQQVVRGDSAAYFCASSPLGLAGSANTGELFFGEGSRLTVL.

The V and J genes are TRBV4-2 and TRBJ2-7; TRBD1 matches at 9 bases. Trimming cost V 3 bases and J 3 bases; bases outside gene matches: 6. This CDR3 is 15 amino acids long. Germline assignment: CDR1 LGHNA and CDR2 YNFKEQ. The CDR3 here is CASSQPGQGGYEQYF. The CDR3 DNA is TGTGCCAGCAGCCAGCCGGGACAGGGTGGCTACGAGCAGTACTTC.

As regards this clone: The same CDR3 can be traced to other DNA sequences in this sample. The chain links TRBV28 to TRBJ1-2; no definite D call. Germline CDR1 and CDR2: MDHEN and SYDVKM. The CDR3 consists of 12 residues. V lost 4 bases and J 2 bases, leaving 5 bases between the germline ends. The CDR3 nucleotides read TGTGCCAGCAGTTACGGGAACTATGGCTACACCTTC. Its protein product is CASSYGNYGYTF.

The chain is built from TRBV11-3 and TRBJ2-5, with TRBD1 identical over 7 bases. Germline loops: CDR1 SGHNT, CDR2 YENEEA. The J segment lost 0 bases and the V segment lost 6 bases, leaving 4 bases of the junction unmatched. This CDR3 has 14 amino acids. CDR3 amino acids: CASSRDSHQETQYF. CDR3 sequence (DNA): TGTGCCAGCAGTCGGGACAGCCACCAAGAGACCCAGTACTTC.

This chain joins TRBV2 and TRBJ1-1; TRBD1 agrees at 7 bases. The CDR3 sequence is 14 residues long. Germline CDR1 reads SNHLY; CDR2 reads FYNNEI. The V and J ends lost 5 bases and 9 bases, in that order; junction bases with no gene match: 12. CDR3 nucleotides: TGTGCCAGCAGTTGGGACAGTCCAACCGGACAAGCTTTCTTT. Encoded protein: CASSWDSPTGQAFF.

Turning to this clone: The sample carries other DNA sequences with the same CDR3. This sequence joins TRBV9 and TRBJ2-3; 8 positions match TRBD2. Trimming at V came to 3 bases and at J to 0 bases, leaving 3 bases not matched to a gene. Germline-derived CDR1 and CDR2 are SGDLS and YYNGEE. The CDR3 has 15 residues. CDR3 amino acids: CASSATSGSTDTQYF. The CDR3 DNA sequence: TGTGCCAGCAGCGCTACTAGCGGAAGCACAGATACGCAGTATTTT.